The clone carrying this TCR beta chain was observed a handful of times. It was 5'RACE with constant-segment primers that produced the TCR alpha and TCR beta cDNA libraries, which carried sample barcodes and UMIs. TCRdb re-called the 5' RACE reads through MiXCR, storing one row per CDR3 protein. The profile covers approximately 560,000 distinct CDR3 sequences, with 15% to 20% appearing a single time and roughly 7.8% taken by the ten largest. The data were obtained in a study of T-cell memory formation after mild COVID-19. CDR3 length: 15 residues. CDR1 and CDR2 (germline): LGHNA, YSLEER. V dropped 0 bases and J dropped 4 bases, with 13 bases sitting between them.

The receptor comes from an adult woman who had mild COVID-19 (a few samples of this study predate the infection). Cell type and time point are not known. The chain couples TRBV4-3 to TRBJ2-7; tentatively, D is TRBD2 (5 bases). The specimen sequenced was PBMCs or a T cell subset sorted from them (not recorded which). The CDR3 loop reads CASSQEPGIAYEQYF. CDR3 nucleotides: TGCGCCAGCAGCCAAGAGCCGGGGATAGCATACGAGCAGTACTTC.